The next 22 T cell receptor beta chains were all read from a single sample in a study of blood T cell repertoires in COVID-19. Clones were sequenced by immunoSEQ multiplex PCR, and TCRdb holds only the in-frame ones, with some missing. The sample has more than 200,000 clones, just over 85% seen once. The material sequenced was peripheral blood. These receptors all come from a man older than 75 with acute or convalescent COVID-19.

The J gene is TRBJ1-6, the V gene TRBV6-6; 8 bases agree with TRBD1. The CDR3 consists of 21 residues. V shed 6 bases, J shed 7 bases, and the junction held 26 bases outside the gene matches. Germline CDR1 MNHNY, CDR2 SVGAGI (reference sequence). CDR3 sequence reads: CASSRLSGQGFLRLGNSPLHF. The DNA of the CDR3 is TGTGCCAGCAGCCGCCTGAGCGGACAGGGCTTCCTTCGGCTTGGGAATTCACCCCTCCACTTT.

The chain carries TRBV19 and TRBJ1-2; 8 positions match TRBD1. With V trimmed by 3 bases and J by 4 bases, 7 bases remained unmatched. The CDR3 covers 15 residues. The germline CDR1 and CDR2 sequences are LNHDA and SQIVND (reference sequence). As DNA, the CDR3 is TGTGCCAGTAGTATCGGAGGACAGGGCGTCTATGGCTACACCTTC. It encodes CASSIGGQGVYGYTF.

V is TRBV11-2 and J is TRBJ1-3, with 7 bases fitting TRBD1. Germline V gene data show CDR1 as SGHAT and CDR2 as FQNNGV. The CDR3 extends over 16 amino acids. With 2 bases clipped from V and 4 bases from J, the junction kept 8 bases outside the gene matches. The CDR3 is CASSLYQGVGGNTIYF. The DNA for the CDR3 is TGTGCCAGCAGCTTATACCAGGGGGTAGGAGGAAACACCATATATTTT.

The gene calls are TRBV28 and TRBJ2-1; possibly TRBD1 for D (6 bases). The V end lost 0 bases, the J end lost 5 bases, and 11 bases lay between the germline ends. This CDR3 contains 15 residues. Germline V gene lookup returns CDR1 MDHEN and CDR2 SYDVKM. The CDR3 reads CASSLWQGPNNEQFF. The CDR3 nucleotides are TGTGCCAGCAGTTTATGGCAGGGGCCCAACAATGAGCAGTTCTTC.

This chain joins TRBV5-5 and TRBJ1-4; 7 bases fit TRBD1. Per germline, CDR1 SGHKS and CDR2 YYEKEE (reference sequence). This CDR3 contains 14 residues. The V gene end was trimmed by 2 bases and the J gene end by 7 bases; junction bases not matched to a gene: 5. CDR3 bases: TGTGCCAGCAGCTTTCCGACAGGGAGTGAAAAACTGTTTTTT. It specifies CASSFPTGSEKLFF.

This chain joins TRBV10-2 and TRBJ2-7; TRBD1 is a possible D gene (6 bases). This CDR3 is built from 14 residues. V shed 0 bases and J shed 3 bases, with 9 bases lying between them. Germline CDR1 WSHSY, CDR2 SAAADI. CDR3 sequence reads: CASSESGGYYEQYF. CDR3 nucleotides: TGCGCCAGCAGTGAGTCAGGGGGTTACTACGAGCAGTACTTC.

The rearrangement joins TRBV28 to TRBJ1-2; the match to TRBD1 covers 7 bases. CDR1 MDHEN and CDR2 SYDVKM come from the germline V gene. The length of the CDR3 is 15 residues. V trimming: 7 bases; J trimming: 10 bases; junction bases outside the gene matches: 18. The CDR3 spells CASKGFENGRGHYTF. DNA of the CDR3: TGTGCCAGCAAGGGATTTGAAAACGGGAGGGGGCACTACACCTTC.

This rearrangement joins TRBV6-2 or TRBV6-3 to TRBJ1-1, with 8 bases identical to TRBD1. From germline, CDR1 is MNHEY and CDR2 SVGEGT. The CDR3 has 15 amino acids. The junction had 8 bases not matched to a gene; V was cut back by 5 bases and J by 3 bases. The CDR3 spells CASSQGQVWDTEAFF. In DNA, the CDR3 is TGTGCCAGCAGTCAGGGACAGGTTTGGGACACTGAAGCTTTCTTT.

The chain is built from TRBV6-5 and TRBJ2-5; 11 bases fit TRBD2. There are 15 residues in the CDR3. Germline CDR1 and CDR2: MNHEY and SVGAGI. The V segment lost 6 bases and the J segment 5 bases; nucleotides outside the gene matches: 8. The CDR3 DNA reads as TGTGCCAGCAGAGGGACTAGCGGACCTTCGGAGACCCAGTACTTC. Translated: CASRGTSGPSETQYF.

This chain uses TRBV4-2 with TRBJ1-2, with 8 bases fitting TRBD1. The CDR3 length is 17 residues. The ends lost 3 bases at V and 5 bases at J; junction bases unmatched: 14. CDR1 is LGHNA and CDR2 is YNFKEQ in the germline V gene. The CDR3 loop is CASSQGSGTGISYGYTF. As DNA, the CDR3 is TGTGCCAGCAGCCAGGGCTCCGGGACAGGAATAAGTTATGGCTACACCTTC.

The chain is built from TRBV5-1 and TRBJ2-3; 14 bases are shared with TRBD2. Germline CDR1 SGHRS, CDR2 YFSETQ. Trimming at V came to 3 bases and at J to 0 bases, leaving 3 bases not matched to a gene. The CDR3 spans 17 residues. The CDR3 spells CASSSGTSGGSTDTQYF. The CDR3 coding sequence is TGCGCCAGCAGCTCAGGGACTAGCGGGGGAAGCACAGATACGCAGTATTTT.

This clone showed up just once. The J gene is TRBJ2-3, the V gene TRBV4-3; the match to TRBD2 covers 8 bases. The junction had 9 bases not matched to a gene; V was cut back by 4 bases and J by 3 bases. The germline V gene encodes CDR1 LGHNA and CDR2 YSLEER. This CDR3 is 16 amino acids long. This chain's CDR3 is CASSRGSGARTDTQYF. The CDR3 bases are TGCGCCAGCAGCCGAGGTAGCGGGGCTCGGACAGATACGCAGTATTTT.

The rearrangement links TRBV19 to TRBJ1-2; no definite D call. In germline, CDR1 is LNHDA, CDR2 SQIVND (reference sequence). The CDR3 totals 12 residues. The V gene lost 1 base and the J gene lost 7 bases, with 7 bases spanning the gap. CDR3 nucleotide sequence: TGTGCCAGTAGTATAGCGGGAAGTGGCTACACCTTC. Encoded protein: CASSIAGSGYTF. Based on the CDR3 plus reference TRBV19 and TRBJ1-2, the full variable domain is DGGITQSPKYLFRKEGQNVTLSCEQNLNHDAMYWYRQDPGQGLRLIYYSQIVNDFQKGDIAEGYSVSREKKESFPLTVTSAQKNPTAFYLCASSIAGSGYTFGSGTRLTVV.

The chain is built from TRBV5-8 and TRBJ1-1; D possibly corresponds to TRBD1 (5 bases). Germline CDR1 is SGHTS and CDR2 is YDEGEE. V was shortened by 5 bases and J by 3 bases, with 14 bases between the two germline ends. The CDR3 is 14 residues long. DNA for the CDR3: TGTGCCAGCAGAATCCAGGGAAGGTACACTGAAGCTTTCTTT. Residues: CASRIQGRYTEAFF.

The chain uses TRBV6-4 and TRBJ2-1, with 13 bases lining up with TRBD2. V shed 6 bases, J shed 5 bases, and the junction held 16 bases outside the gene matches. Germline loops: CDR1 MRHNA, CDR2 SNTAGT. The CDR3 runs 19 residues. For the CDR3, the DNA is TGTGCCAGCAGCCTCAGGGGGTTTGGACTAGCGGGAGTAGACAATGAGCAGTTCTTC. It encodes CASSLRGFGLAGVDNEQFF.

The chain is built from TRBV5-1 and TRBJ1-2; D is possibly TRBD1 (5 bases). The CDR3 loop spans 15 amino acids. CDR1 and CDR2 from the germline V gene are SGHRS and YFSETQ. Trimming cost V 1 base and J 6 bases, with 16 bases left between them. The CDR3 nucleotides are TGCGCCAGCAGCTTGTTGGCAGGGAGGGATGATGGCTACACCTTC. It codes for CASSLLAGRDDGYTF.

The V call is TRBV19, the J call TRBJ2-1; a possible D gene is TRBD2 (6 bases). The V gene lost 5 bases and the J gene lost 0 bases, with 11 bases spanning the gap. CDR1 and CDR2 (germline): LNHDA, SQIVND (reference sequence). This CDR3 has 15 residues. CDR3 in amino acids: CASSPGTYSYNEQFF. CDR3 in DNA: TGTGCCAGTAGTCCCGGGACTTACTCCTACAATGAGCAGTTCTTC.

This clone has only one observation. V and J are TRBV6-5 and TRBJ2-5, with 7 bases aligning to TRBD2. This CDR3 contains 15 residues. From germline, CDR1 is MNHEY and CDR2 SVGAGI. After removal of 4 bases from V and 3 bases from J, the junction contained 8 bases not matched to a gene. CDR3: CASSSPASGEETQYF. CDR3 nucleotides: TGTGCCAGCAGTTCTCCCGCTAGCGGAGAAGAGACCCAGTACTTC.

This clone was recorded only once. The V and J genes are TRBV20-1 and TRBJ2-7, with 8 bases matching TRBD1. The V gene's germline CDR1 is DFQATT and CDR2 SNEGSKA (reference sequence). J lost 3 bases, V lost 3 bases, and 4 bases had no gene match. CDR3 length: 13 residues. CDR3 residues: CSASGQGGYEQYF. CDR3 coding DNA: TGCAGTGCTAGTGGACAGGGCGGCTACGAGCAGTACTTC.

The chain joins TRBV5-1 to TRBJ1-1; D remains ambiguous. Trimming cost V 4 bases and J 0 bases, with 7 bases left between them. Germline CDR1 is SGHRS and CDR2 is YFSETQ. CDR3 length: 13 residues. CDR3 amino acids: CASSPQLNTEAFF. DNA of the CDR3: TGCGCCAGCAGCCCCCAGTTGAACACTGAAGCTTTCTTT.

The chain uses TRBV27 and TRBJ1-2, with D perhaps TRBD1 (6 bases). V was trimmed by 6 bases and J by 5 bases, leaving 19 bases between them. This CDR3 has 15 amino acids. Per germline, CDR1 MNHEY and CDR2 SMNVEV (reference sequence). The CDR3 DNA reads TGTGCCAGCAGGCCTCGGGGGGCCATGGGGTATGGCTACACCTTC. Translated: CASRPRGAMGYGYTF.

Concerning this clone itself: The same CDR3 also results from other DNA sequences found in this sample. DNA of the CDR3: TGCGCCAGCAGCCAAAGACAGGGCTCCTACGAGCAGTACTTC. It translates to CASSQRQGSYEQYF. The V and J genes are TRBV4-3 and TRBJ2-7, with 7 bases identical to TRBD1. The junction had 1 base not matched to a gene; V was cut back by 2 bases and J by 0 bases. The CDR3 consists of 14 residues. Germline-derived CDR1 and CDR2 are LGHNA and YSLEER.